What follows are 31 T cell receptor beta chains derived from one specimen sequenced in a study of cytomegalovirus exposure and HLA in healthy donors (dated by TCRdb to 2016 to 2017). The library was made by the immunoSEQ multiplex PCR assay. For the multiplex PCR, a mixture combining 60 forward primers for TCR Vbeta segments and 13 reverse primers for TCR Jbeta segments was used. This is the immuneACCESS table as TCRdb keeps it, with only in-frame sequences that have V and J called. A part of the clones is gone; compared with another copy, unresolved V genes explain less than half, and the rest is unexplained. This sample comprises approximately 140,000 clones, roughly four fifths of them detected only once. The top ten hold 4.9% of the sample. The sequenced sample was PBMCs. All receptors come from a woman between 45 and 65 years old in good health and CMV-seronegative.

The chain employs TRBV25-1 and TRBJ2-1; D might be TRBD1 (6 bases). Germline loops: CDR1 MGHDK, CDR2 SYGVNS. The CDR3 spans 16 residues. V lost 3 bases and J 9 bases, leaving 21 bases between the germline ends. CDR3 sequence: CASSDEGHRLRSEQFF. CDR3 DNA sequence: TGTGCCAGCAGTGATGAGGGACATCGCCTAAGGAGTGAGCAGTTCTTC.

This clone occurred a few times. The chain carries TRBV2 and TRBJ1-2; D remains ambiguous. This CDR3 spans 16 amino acids. V lost 10 bases and J 0 bases, leaving 21 bases between the germline ends. Germline CDR1 reads SNHLY; CDR2 reads FYNNEI. CDR3 sequence reads: CAIFGTGDKSNYGYTF. The CDR3 bases are TGTGCCATCTTCGGAACCGGTGACAAATCTAACTATGGCTACACCTTC.

DNA for the CDR3: TGCGCCAGCAGCCGGGACAGGGGGGATGAAAAACTGTTTTTT. Translated, it gives CASSRDRGDEKLFF. V gene TRBV4-1 combines with J gene TRBJ1-4; 11 nucleotides line up with TRBD1. Germline trimming cut 4 bases from V and 6 bases from J; bases unmatched to any gene: 1. CDR3 length: 14 amino acids. Germline loops: CDR1 MGHRA, CDR2 YSYEKL.

In this sample, this clone turned up once. The gene calls are TRBV11-3 and TRBJ2-5, with 7 bases fitting TRBD1. Trimming at V came to 4 bases and at J to 5 bases, leaving 4 bases not matched to a gene. In germline, CDR1 is SGHNT, CDR2 YENEEA. This CDR3 spans 13 amino acids. CDR3 in DNA: TGTGCCAGCAGCTCAAAGGACAGGGAGACCCAGTACTTC. It specifies CASSSKDRETQYF.

This clone was detected once. The V call is TRBV4-2, the J call TRBJ2-7; 7 bases are shared with TRBD1. Per the germline V gene, CDR1 is LGHNA and CDR2 is YNFKEQ. This CDR3 contains 15 residues. The V segment lost 0 bases and the J segment 3 bases; nucleotides outside the gene matches: 5. In nucleotides, the CDR3 is TGTGCCAGCAGCCAAGATCCAGGGGGTAACTACGAGCAGTACTTC. Translation: CASSQDPGGNYEQYF.

The J gene is TRBJ2-3, the V gene TRBV4-2, with 8 positions matching TRBD2. The V segment lost 2 bases and the J segment 2 bases; nucleotides outside the gene matches: 15. The CDR3 runs 19 residues. The germline V gene has CDR1 LGHNA and CDR2 YNFKEQ. The CDR3 reads CASSQQPQLAGGSTDTQYF. CDR3 bases: TGTGCCAGCAGCCAACAACCCCAATTGGCGGGGGGTTCCACAGATACGCAGTATTTT.

The chain recombines TRBV5-4 with TRBJ2-1, with 8 bases identical to TRBD2. Germline V lookup: CDR1 SGHNT, CDR2 YYREEE (reference sequence). The CDR3 consists of 15 residues. Germline trimming cut 4 bases from V and 4 bases from J; bases unmatched to any gene: 7. CDR3 DNA sequence: TGTGCCAGCAGCCTTAGCGGGGTGATTTACAATGAGCAGTTCTTC. It codes for CASSLSGVIYNEQFF.

The chain links TRBV4-2 to TRBJ2-3; the match to TRBD2 covers 8 bases. The V segment lost 0 bases and the J segment 2 bases; nucleotides outside the gene matches: 10. CDR1 LGHNA and CDR2 YNFKEQ come from the germline V gene. This CDR3 has 18 amino acids. This CDR3 is CASSQDPVGTRPTDTQYF. CDR3 in DNA: TGTGCCAGCAGCCAAGATCCGGTCGGGACTAGGCCCACAGATACGCAGTATTTT.

V and J are TRBV29-1 and TRBJ1-4; TRBD1 matches at 9 bases. The V and J ends lost 5 bases and 2 bases, in that order; junction bases with no gene match: 6. Germline loops: CDR1 SQVTM, CDR2 ANQGSEA. This CDR3 is 15 amino acids long. CDR3 protein: CSVSGTGSTNEKLFF. The CDR3 nucleotides read TGCAGCGTTTCAGGGACAGGGTCCACTAATGAAAAACTGTTTTTT. The full variable domain, completed using reference TRBV29-1 and TRBJ1-4, is SAVISQKPSRDICQRGTSLTIQCQVDSQVTMMFWYRQQPGQSLTLIATANQGSEATYESGFVIDKFPISRPNLTFSTLTVSNMSPEDSSIYLCSVSGTGSTNEKLFFGSGTQLSVL.

This clone was detected only a few times. This chain links TRBV2 with TRBJ2-6; D might be TRBD1 (5 bases). Germline CDR1 reads SNHLY; CDR2 reads FYNNEI. With 7 bases removed from V and 0 bases from J, the gap between germline ends came to 13 bases. The CDR3 has 16 amino acids. CDR3 loop: CASTRQSSSGANVLTF. CDR3 DNA: TGTGCCAGCACCAGACAGTCATCCTCTGGGGCCAACGTCCTGACTTTC. The whole variable domain, remainder taken from reference TRBV2 and TRBJ2-6, is EPEVTQTPSHQVTQMGQEVILRCVPISNHLYFYWYRQILGQKVEFLVSFYNNEISEKSEIFDDQFSVERPDGSNFTLKIRSTKLEDSAMYFCASTRQSSSGANVLTFGAGSRLTVL.

CDR3 sequence: CASSLGMTESPYF. The CDR3 coding sequence is TGTGCCAGCAGCTTGGGGATGACAGAGAGTCCATATTTT. V is TRBV5-6 and J is TRBJ1-3; possible D gene TRBD1, 5 bases. Germline V CDR1 and CDR2: SGHDT, YYEEEE. Trimming pared 0 bases from V and 15 bases from J, leaving 16 bases between. This CDR3 region has 13 residues.

The chain uses TRBV5-3 and TRBJ1-1, with D hard to call. TRBV5-3 is marked as an open reading frame, function uncertain. V dropped 1 base and J dropped 9 bases, with 16 bases sitting between them. The CDR3 has 14 residues. The CDR3 coding sequence is TGTGCCAGAAGCTTGCGGGGAAGGTTATGGCAAGCTTTCTTT. Residues: CARSLRGRLWQAFF.

The sample holds a few counts of this clone. The chain uses TRBV12-2 and TRBJ1-1; the table calls TRBD1, which could not be checked here. TRBV12-2 constitutes a pseudogene. This CDR3 is 15 amino acids long. The CDR3 nucleotides are TGTGCAAGTCCCGCGACAGGGGGACGGAACACTGAAGCTTTCTTT. This sequence encodes CASPATGGRNTEAFF.

This clone was counted a single time. The sample holds other DNA sequences that translate to the same CDR3. The CDR3: CSVGSGGNTEAFF. CDR3 DNA sequence: TGCAGCGTTGGTTCAGGGGGGAACACTGAAGCTTTCTTT. The gene calls are TRBV29-1 and TRBJ1-1; the match to TRBD1 covers 7 bases. CDR1 and CDR2 (germline): SQVTM, ANQGSEA. J gave up 1 base and V 4 bases, and 3 bases lay outside the gene matches. This CDR3 comprises 13 residues. The complete variable domain, with remaining parts taken from reference TRBV29-1 and TRBJ1-1, reads SAVISQKPSRDICQRGTSLTIQCQVDSQVTMMFWYRQQPGQSLTLIATANQGSEATYESGFVIDKFPISRPNLTFSTLTVSNMSPEDSSIYLCSVGSGGNTEAFFGQGTRLTVV.

This chain connects TRBV28 to TRBJ2-1; 7 positions match TRBD1. The CDR3 contains 12 residues. Germline lookup yields CDR1 MDHEN and CDR2 SYDVKM. Trimming took 11 bases from V and 3 from J; bases not matched to a gene: 4. CDR3 bases: TGTGCCTGCCGGACAGGCTACAATGAGCAGTTCTTC. It codes for CACRTGYNEQFF.

In its sample, this clone ranks as medium-sized. The chain couples TRBV4-1 to TRBJ1-1, with TRBD1 identical over 8 bases. V shed 0 bases, J shed 1 base, and the junction held 1 base outside the gene matches. The CDR3 length is 15 residues. Germline V gives CDR1 MGHRA, CDR2 YSYEKL. CDR3 sequence reads: CASSQDGTGNTEAFF. The CDR3 region has the DNA TGCGCCAGCAGCCAAGATGGGACAGGGAACACTGAAGCTTTCTTT.

This clone was seen only a few times. The chain links TRBV6-1 to TRBJ2-1; 7 bases fit TRBD2. This CDR3 is built from 16 residues. Germline assignment: CDR1 MNHNS and CDR2 SASEGT. Trimming cost V 2 bases and J 6 bases; bases outside gene matches: 10. The CDR3 protein is CASSELRGGTRNEQFF. For the CDR3, the DNA is TGTGCCAGCAGTGAATTGCGCGGGGGAACCCGCAATGAGCAGTTCTTC.

The V gene is TRBV6-4, the J gene TRBJ2-7, with 9 nucleotides matching TRBD1. Trimming took 2 bases from V and 4 from J; bases not matched to a gene: 3. Germline CDR1 reads MRHNA; CDR2 reads SNTAGT. The CDR3 covers 14 residues. CDR3 in amino acids: CASSDTGQGYEQYF. The DNA of the CDR3 is TGTGCCAGCAGTGACACGGGACAGGGTTACGAGCAGTACTTC.

DNA for the CDR3: TGCGCCAGCAGCCAAGAGCGTCAGGGGGGTACCGGGGAGCTGTTTTTT. Translation: CASSQERQGGTGELFF. The J gene is TRBJ2-2, the V gene TRBV4-1, with D maybe TRBD1 (7 bases). Germline values: CDR1 MGHRA, CDR2 YSYEKL. Trimming removed 0 bases at V and 5 bases at J, with 13 bases between. The CDR3 consists of 16 residues.

The V and J genes are TRBV9 and TRBJ2-7; 10 bases match TRBD2. CDR1 SGDLS and CDR2 YYNGEE come from the germline V gene. The CDR3 has 15 amino acids. V lost 4 bases and J lost 3; bases outside the gene matches: 7. CDR3 coding DNA: TGTGCCAGCAGCTCTAGTACTAGCGGGGTCTACGAGCAGTACTTC. It encodes CASSSSTSGVYEQYF.

This clone was picked up a small number of times. The chain employs TRBV2 and TRBJ1-2; D remains unclear. Trimming took off 8 bases at V and 2 bases at J, with 12 bases between the two ends. Germline CDR1 and CDR2: SNHLY and FYNNEI. The length of the CDR3 is 13 residues. DNA of the CDR3: TGTGCCAGCTCACTGGGAGAAAACTATGGCTACACCTTC. Encoded protein: CASSLGENYGYTF. The complete variable domain, with remaining parts taken from reference TRBV2 and TRBJ1-2, reads EPEVTQTPSHQVTQMGQEVILRCVPISNHLYFYWYRQILGQKVEFLVSFYNNEISEKSEIFDDQFSVERPDGSNFTLKIRSTKLEDSAMYFCASSLGENYGYTFGSGTRLTVV.

The rearrangement links TRBV2 to TRBJ2-5, with D possibly matching TRBD2 (6 bases). Germline V CDR1 and CDR2: SNHLY, FYNNEI. V was trimmed by 10 bases and J by 7 bases, leaving 16 bases between them. This CDR3 comprises 12 residues. The CDR3 spells CANTGDGGTQYF. CDR3 bases: TGTGCCAACACGGGGGACGGGGGGACCCAGTACTTC.

The chain combines TRBV6-5 with TRBJ2-1; 13 nucleotides match TRBD2. The junction had 4 bases not matched to a gene; V was cut back by 7 bases and J by 7 bases. The V gene's germline CDR1 is MNHEY and CDR2 SVGAGI. The CDR3 runs 14 residues. CDR3 sequence: CASKRLAGGNEQFF. CDR3 coding DNA: TGTGCCAGCAAAAGACTAGCGGGGGGAAATGAGCAGTTCTTC.

In its sample, this clone was seen once. CDR3 sequence: CASSWLAGSKNEQFF. The CDR3, as DNA: TGTGCCAGCAGCTGGCTAGCGGGGAGTAAGAATGAGCAGTTCTTC. The V call is TRBV7-2, the J call TRBJ2-1, with 9 bases matching TRBD2. The CDR3 contains 15 residues. J was trimmed by 7 bases and V by 4 bases; bases with no gene match: 8. Germline CDR1 and CDR2: SGHTA and FQGNSA.

This chain connects TRBV7-8 to TRBJ2-3, with TRBD2 matching over 13 bases. The ends lost 5 bases at V and 1 base at J; junction bases unmatched: 12. The length of the CDR3 is 19 residues. Looked up from germline, CDR1 is SGHVS and CDR2 is FQNEAQ. The CDR3 coding sequence is TGTGCCAGCAGCCGGACTAGCGGGGGCCATTCTAGTGGCACAGATACGCAGTATTTT. This encodes CASSRTSGGHSSGTDTQYF. The entire variable domain, with the rest obtained from reference TRBV7-8 and TRBJ2-3, is as follows: GAGVSQSPRYKVAKRGQDVALRCDPISGHVSLFWYQQALGQGPEFLTYFQNEAQLDKSGLPSDRFFAERPEGSVSTLKIQRTQQEDSAVYLCASSRTSGGHSSGTDTQYFGPGTRLTVL.

The genes are TRBV4-2 and TRBJ1-2; TRBD1 might be the D (5 bases). CDR1 LGHNA and CDR2 YNFKEQ come from the germline V gene. This CDR3 comprises 17 residues. V was clipped by 1 base and J by 0 bases, with 15 bases between them. CDR3 in amino acids: CASSQGQFVPTNYGYTF. CDR3 sequence (DNA): TGTGCCAGCAGCCAAGGACAGTTCGTCCCCACTAACTATGGCTACACCTTC.

V is TRBV7-6 and J is TRBJ1-5; tentative D call: TRBD1 (6 bases). From germline, CDR1 is SGHVS and CDR2 FNYEAQ. The CDR3 extends over 13 amino acids. Trimming removed 5 bases from V and 4 bases from J, with 9 bases in between. In DNA, the CDR3 is TGTGCCAGCAGCCCACAGGGAAATCAGCCCCAGCATTTT. It translates to CASSPQGNQPQHF.

The CDR3 nucleotides read TGCAGCGTTGAAGGGGCAGGAGGTGCCTACGAGCAGTACTTC. Its protein is CSVEGAGGAYEQYF. V gene TRBV29-1 combines with J gene TRBJ2-7; tentative D call: TRBD2 (5 bases). The CDR3 runs 14 residues. Trimming shortened V by 1 base and J by 2 bases, and 12 bases separated the two germline ends. Germline V CDR1 and CDR2: SQVTM, ANQGSEA.

The rearrangement joins TRBV2 to TRBJ2-5, with 15 positions matching TRBD2. CDR1 and CDR2 (germline): SNHLY, FYNNEI. This CDR3 has 18 amino acids. The trim removed 5 bases at V and 6 bases at J, leaving 13 bases unmatched. The CDR3 reads CASSNLGLAGGSSKTQYF. The CDR3 coding sequence is TGTGCCAGCAGTAACTTGGGACTAGCGGGGGGATCCTCAAAGACCCAGTACTTC.

The V and J genes are TRBV4-3 and TRBJ2-5; D unresolved. CDR1 and CDR2 (germline): LGHNA, YSLEER. The V end lost 0 bases, the J end lost 5 bases, and 16 bases lay between the germline ends. This CDR3 comprises 16 residues. CDR3 loop: CASSQDSRIFGETQYF. The CDR3 DNA sequence: TGCGCCAGCAGCCAAGACTCGAGGATCTTTGGTGAGACCCAGTACTTC.

The chain carries TRBV6-6 and TRBJ2-3, with D maybe TRBD1 (6 bases). The CDR3 covers 13 residues. The V and J ends lost 6 bases and 3 bases respectively, with 10 bases between them. The germline CDR1 and CDR2 sequences are MNHNY and SVGAGI (reference sequence). This CDR3 is CASRQGRTDTQYF. The CDR3 DNA reads as TGTGCCAGCAGACAGGGTAGAACAGATACGCAGTATTTT.